Each of the 20 T cell receptor beta chains below was sequenced from the same sample in a study of T-cell memory formation after mild COVID-19. MiXCR, applied by TCRdb to the 5' RACE reads, yields one record per CDR3 protein. Seen here are roughly 620,000 distinct CDR3 sequences, about a sixth observed once, and the top ten hold approximately 12%. The sample was PBMCs or a T cell subset sorted from them (not recorded which). These receptors were obtained from an adult woman who had mild COVID-19 (a few samples of this study predate the infection). Cell type and time point are not known.

This clonotype has only a few counts. The rearrangement joins TRBV7-3 to TRBJ2-1, with TRBD2 matching over 9 bases. Germline lookup yields CDR1 SGHTA and CDR2 FQGTGA. With V trimmed by 5 bases and J by 4 bases, 6 bases remained unmatched. The CDR3 consists of 15 residues. CDR3 DNA: TGTGCCAGCAGCAATACAGCGGGAGGATACAATGAGCAGTTCTTC. Encoded protein: CASSNTAGGYNEQFF.

There are a few counts of this clonotype. V and J are TRBV7-6 and TRBJ2-1; 7 bases are a match to TRBD1. CDR3 size: 18 residues. J gave up 6 bases and V 1 base, and 15 bases lay outside the gene matches. CDR1 and CDR2 (germline): SGHVS, FNYEAQ. This CDR3 is CASSLGRDRGSHFNEQFF. The CDR3 bases are TGTGCCAGCAGCTTAGGCCGGGACAGAGGATCGCACTTCAATGAGCAGTTCTTC.

This clonotype was detected a few times. This CDR3 reads CASSSGGQGATDTQYF. The CDR3 DNA sequence: TGCGCCAGCAGCTCAGGCGGACAGGGGGCAACAGATACGCAGTATTTT. V is TRBV5-1 and J is TRBJ2-3; 11 positions match TRBD1. Unmatched junction bases numbered 6, after V lost 3 bases and J lost 3 bases. This CDR3 spans 16 amino acids. The germline V gene has CDR1 SGHRS and CDR2 YFSETQ.

This clonotype was seen at least ten times. V and J are TRBV24-1 and TRBJ1-5; TRBD1 matches at 11 bases. The V gene end was trimmed by 4 bases and the J gene end by 6 bases; junction bases not matched to a gene: 4. The CDR3 totals 15 residues. Germline V gives CDR1 KGHDR, CDR2 SFDVKD. The CDR3 loop reads CATSDRTGGFQPQHF. The CDR3 nucleotides are TGTGCCACCAGTGACCGGACAGGGGGCTTTCAGCCCCAGCATTTT.

This clonotype was seen a handful of times. The chain joins TRBV19 to TRBJ2-5; D possibly uses TRBD1 or TRBD2 (5 bases each). V was cut by 1 base and J by 5 bases, with 14 bases left in between. Germline CDR1 is LNHDA and CDR2 is SQIVND (reference sequence). This CDR3 contains 15 residues. CDR3: CASSIADGARETQYF. The CDR3 DNA is TGTGCCAGTAGTATAGCGGACGGGGCACGCGAGACCCAGTACTTC.

In its sample, this clonotype was seen a few times. The chain uses TRBV19 and TRBJ1-2; 9 nucleotides align to TRBD1. CDR1 is LNHDA, CDR2 SQIVND, per germline (reference sequence). There are 14 residues in the CDR3. Unmatched junction bases numbered 9, after V lost 9 bases and J lost 4 bases. The CDR3 loop reads CASVKDRGGYGYTF. The DNA for the CDR3 is TGTGCCAGCGTCAAGGACAGGGGAGGCTATGGCTACACCTTC.

The table lists this clonotype with a few counts. The rearrangement joins TRBV11-2 to TRBJ1-2; 8 nucleotides align to TRBD1. This CDR3 has 16 residues. Trimming removed 1 base from V and 4 bases from J; junction bases left unmatched: 8. Germline values: CDR1 SGHAT, CDR2 FQNNGV. The chain's CDR3 is CASSLGAGGAGYGYTF. CDR3 nucleotides: TGTGCCAGCAGCTTAGGAGCAGGGGGCGCCGGCTATGGCTACACCTTC. Drawing the rest from reference TRBV11-2 and TRBJ1-2, the complete variable domain is EAGVAQSPRYKIIEKRQSVAFWCNPISGHATLYWYQQILGQGPKLLIQFQNNGVVDDSQLPKDRFSAERLKGVDSTLKIQPAKLEDSAVYLCASSLGAGGAGYGYTFGSGTRLTVV.

The table lists this clonotype with a few counts. The rearrangement uses TRBV9 and TRBJ2-2, with TRBD1 matching 7 bases. Trimming cost V 0 bases and J 6 bases; bases outside gene matches: 14. Germline lookup yields CDR1 SGDLS and CDR2 YYNGEE. This CDR3 region has 18 residues. CDR3 nucleotides: TGTGCCAGCAGCGTAGCCAGAGGGGGCGGAAAAGGTCCCGGGGAGCTGTTTTTT. As protein: CASSVARGGGKGPGELFF. The variable domain in full, with the rest retrieved from reference TRBV9 and TRBJ2-2, is DSGVTQTPKHLITATGQRVTLRCSPRSGDLSVYWYQQSLDQGLQFLIQYYNGEERAKGNILERFSAQQFPDLHSELNLSSLELGDSALYFCASSVARGGGKGPGELFFGEGSRLTVL.

The chain couples TRBV24-1 to TRBJ2-5; D is unclear. The V gene lost 2 bases and the J gene lost 9 bases, with 6 bases spanning the gap. From germline, CDR1 is KGHDR and CDR2 SFDVKD. This CDR3 spans 11 amino acids. For the CDR3, the DNA is TGTGCCACCAGTGATTCAGATGCCCAGTACTTC. Translating gives CATSDSDAQYF.

This clonotype was observed a handful of times. The V gene is TRBV3-1, the J gene TRBJ2-1, with D perhaps given as TRBD1 or TRBD2 (5 bases each). The germline V gene encodes CDR1 LGHDT and CDR2 YNNKEL (reference sequence). Trimming shortened V by 7 bases and J by 8 bases, and 21 bases separated the two germline ends. The CDR3 totals 15 residues. The CDR3 loop reads CASKKTGPPLDEQFF. CDR3 nucleotides: TGTGCCAGCAAGAAAACGGGGCCTCCTCTCGATGAGCAGTTCTTC.

The chain employs TRBV5-1 and TRBJ2-3; TRBD1 might be the D (6 bases). This CDR3 is built from 15 residues. The V end was cut by 0 bases, the J end by 0 bases, with 8 bases between. Germline CDR1 SGHRS, CDR2 YFSETQ. Written as DNA, the CDR3 is TGCGCCAGCAGCTTGGATCAGGGGAGCACAGATACGCAGTATTTT. The encoded protein is CASSLDQGSTDTQYF.

This chain links TRBV20-1 with TRBJ1-2; no clear D. Germline assignment: CDR1 DFQATT and CDR2 SNEGSKA (reference sequence). Deletions cut 2 bases from V and 8 bases from J, with 18 bases between. The CDR3 is 14 residues long. DNA for the CDR3: TGCAGTGCTAGACACTCGGGAGTAACTTTGGGCTACACCTTC. Its translation: CSARHSGVTLGYTF.

As to this clonotype: At one end, the junction sequence differs from germline, possibly due to a read error. This chain links TRBV5-5 with TRBJ2-3, with 11 positions matching TRBD2. CDR3 length: 18 amino acids. Germline CDR1 SGHKS, CDR2 YYEKEE (reference sequence). CDR3: CASSLDEETSGGTNTQYF. The CDR3 DNA is TGTGCCAGCAGCTTGGATGAAGAAACTAGCGGGGGCACAAATACGCAGTATTTT.

This clonotype was counted a few times. This chain uses TRBV7-9 with TRBJ1-1; D is uncertain. There are 11 residues in the CDR3. V lost 5 bases to trimming and J lost 8 bases, with 9 bases between them. The germline gives CDR1 SEHNR, CDR2 FQNEAQ (reference sequence). CDR3 in amino acids: CASSRAIEAFF. The CDR3 DNA reads TGTGCCAGCAGCCGGGCTATAGAAGCTTTCTTT.

This clonotype was picked up a small number of times. The chain employs TRBV30 and TRBJ2-3; no reliable D call. The V and J ends lost 3 bases and 0 bases respectively, with 7 bases between them. The CDR3 runs 13 residues. Germline V lookup: CDR1 GTSNPN, CDR2 SVGIG (reference sequence). CDR3 DNA sequence: TGTGCCTGGAGCCTAGTTAGCACAGATACGCAGTATTTT. Translating gives CAWSLVSTDTQYF.

In this sample, this clonotype turned up a few times. This chain connects TRBV7-2 to TRBJ2-3, with TRBD2 identical over 7 bases. The length of the CDR3 is 15 residues. The germline V gene encodes CDR1 SGHTA and CDR2 FQGNSA. Trimming cost V 7 bases and J 2 bases; bases outside gene matches: 9. CDR3 coding DNA: TGTGCCAGCAACAATAGCGGGCCTAACACAGATACGCAGTATTTT. Protein: CASNNSGPNTDTQYF.

The chain combines TRBV6-6 with TRBJ2-3; maybe TRBD1 (6 bases). V was trimmed by 6 bases and J by 5 bases, leaving 12 bases between them. Germline values: CDR1 MNHNY, CDR2 SVGAGI (reference sequence). The CDR3 sequence is 13 residues long. The CDR3 loop reads CASRSQGIDTQYF. DNA for the CDR3: TGTGCCAGCAGGTCACAGGGTATAGATACGCAGTATTTT.

The chain couples TRBV7-9 to TRBJ2-1, with D perhaps being TRBD1 or TRBD2 (5 bases each). Germline values: CDR1 SEHNR, CDR2 FQNEAQ (reference sequence). With 0 bases removed from V and 7 bases from J, the gap between germline ends came to 13 bases. The CDR3 sequence is 15 residues long. This chain's CDR3 is CASSLAGAGWNEQFF. In nucleotides, the CDR3 is TGTGCCAGCAGCTTAGCCGGGGCGGGTTGGAATGAGCAGTTCTTC.

This clonotype was counted between two and nine times. The chain uses TRBV6-2 or TRBV6-3 and TRBJ2-2, with D possibly being TRBD1 or TRBD2 (6 bases each). There are 14 residues in the CDR3. Germline-derived CDR1 and CDR2 are MNHEY and SVGEGT. CDR3 coding DNA: TGTGCAGCAGGTTCGGGGGCCAACACCGGGGAGCTGTTTTTT. It specifies CAAGSGANTGELFF.

Only a few counts were recorded for this clonotype. The chain uses TRBV11-3 and TRBJ1-1; 7 nucleotides line up with TRBD1. Germline assignment: CDR1 SGHNT and CDR2 YENEEA. V was pared by 6 bases and J by 9 bases, with 10 bases of the junction left unmatched. The CDR3 length is 13 residues. The CDR3 nucleotides are TGTGCCAGCAGACTACCCGGGACAGACCAAGCTTTCTTT. Its translation: CASRLPGTDQAFF.